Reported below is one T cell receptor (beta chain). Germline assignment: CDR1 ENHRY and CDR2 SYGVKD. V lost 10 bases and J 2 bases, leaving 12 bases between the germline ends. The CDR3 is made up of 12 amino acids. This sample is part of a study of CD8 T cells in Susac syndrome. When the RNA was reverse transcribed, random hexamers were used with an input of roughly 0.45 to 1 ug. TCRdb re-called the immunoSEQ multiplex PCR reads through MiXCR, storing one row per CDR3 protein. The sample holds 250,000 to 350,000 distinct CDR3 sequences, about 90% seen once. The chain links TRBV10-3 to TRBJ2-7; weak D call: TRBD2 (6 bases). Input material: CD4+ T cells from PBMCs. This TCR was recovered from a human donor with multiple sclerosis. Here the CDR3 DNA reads TGTGCCAGCGGGACCACTCCCTACGAGCAGTACTTC. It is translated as CASGTTPYEQYF.